This entry lists 15 T cell receptor beta chains sequenced from one sample in a study of lymphopenia after photon versus proton radiotherapy (dated by TCRdb to the late 2010s). Library preparation used the immunoSEQ multiplex PCR assay. In TCRdb, the immuneACCESS table is reduced to in-frame sequences with V and J assigned. These tables do not hold every clone; where another copy was compared, an unresolved V gene accounts for under half, and the others remain unexplained. A total of 25,000 to 40,000 clones appear in this sample, about 87% of them only once. In total, the top ten clones hold roughly 14% of the sample. The input for sequencing was peripheral blood, taken from a patient treated with proton-based radiotherapy. Receptor source: a woman aged 65 to 85 with pancreatic cancer.

The rearrangement links TRBV2 to TRBJ1-1; tentative D call: TRBD1 (5 bases). The V and J ends lost 0 bases and 0 bases respectively, with 14 bases between them. Germline loops: CDR1 SNHLY, CDR2 FYNNEI. This CDR3 contains 17 residues. The DNA of the CDR3 is TGTGCCAGCAGTGAAGCCCCCGGGGGTGTAATGAACACTGAAGCTTTCTTT. It translates to CASSEAPGGVMNTEAFF.

This clone was counted a single time. This chain uses TRBV15 with TRBJ2-5; weak D call: TRBD2 (5 bases). The CDR3 has 13 amino acids. CDR1 LNHNV and CDR2 YYDKDF come from the germline V gene (reference sequence). Trimming removed 0 bases from V and 5 bases from J, with 7 bases in between. This chain's CDR3 is CATSRDPGETQYF. CDR3 nucleotide sequence: TGTGCCACCAGCAGAGACCCGGGGGAGACCCAGTACTTC.

The chain uses TRBV9 and TRBJ2-1; D possibly corresponds to TRBD1 (6 bases). V was pared by 1 base and J by 7 bases, with 18 bases between. CDR3 size: 16 residues. The germline V gene has CDR1 SGDLS and CDR2 YYNGEE. CDR3 region: CASSVTGWKGRNEQFF. The CDR3 bases are TGTGCCAGCAGCGTAACAGGGTGGAAGGGAAGGAATGAGCAGTTCTTC.

This clone appeared a few times. This chain joins TRBV28 and TRBJ1-1; no firm D call. Trimming pared 5 bases from V and 5 bases from J, leaving 12 bases between. CDR3 length equals 13 residues. From germline, CDR1 is MDHEN and CDR2 SYDVKM. CDR3 loop: CASSIGRRTEAFF. Written as DNA, the CDR3 is TGTGCCAGCAGTATTGGCAGGAGAACTGAAGCTTTCTTT.

The V gene is TRBV4-3, the J gene TRBJ2-1; maybe TRBD2 (6 bases). CDR1 LGHNA and CDR2 YSLEER come from the germline V gene. The CDR3 extends over 14 amino acids. V lost 1 base and J lost 8, with 12 bases in between. CDR3 in amino acids: CASSQGQAGYEQFF. The DNA of the CDR3 is TGCGCCAGCAGCCAAGGCCAAGCGGGTTATGAGCAGTTCTTC.

Only a few counts were recorded for this clone. The chain employs TRBV18 and TRBJ2-7, with 11 positions matching TRBD1. The CDR3 is made up of 15 amino acids. J was trimmed by 3 bases and V by 4 bases; bases with no gene match: 5. The germline V gene encodes CDR1 KGHSH and CDR2 LQKENI. This CDR3 reads CASSQGTGGDYEQYF. CDR3 bases: TGTGCCAGCTCACAAGGGACAGGGGGGGACTACGAGCAGTACTTC.

The V gene is TRBV7-9, the J gene TRBJ1-2; D call uncertain. Trimming removed 1 base from V and 7 bases from J, with 19 bases in between. Germline V gene lookup returns CDR1 SEHNR and CDR2 FQNEAQ (reference sequence). This CDR3 is built from 16 residues. This CDR3 is CASSLDGGGVGSGYTF. In DNA, the CDR3 is TGTGCCAGCAGCTTAGATGGTGGAGGAGTGGGATCTGGCTACACCTTC.

V gene TRBV9 combines with J gene TRBJ1-6, with TRBD1 matching 8 bases. This CDR3 region has 16 residues. Per germline, CDR1 SGDLS and CDR2 YYNGEE. The V and J ends lost 1 base and 7 bases, in that order; junction bases with no gene match: 7. The chain's CDR3 is CASSVSQGASNSPLHF. CDR3 coding DNA: TGTGCCAGCAGCGTATCGCAGGGGGCGAGCAATTCACCCCTCCACTTT. Based on the CDR3 plus reference TRBV9 and TRBJ1-6, the full variable domain is DSGVTQTPKHLITATGQRVTLRCSPRSGDLSVYWYQQSLDQGLQFLIQYYNGEERAKGNILERFSAQQFPDLHSELNLSSLELGDSALYFCASSVSQGASNSPLHFGNGTRLTVT.

The chain has TRBV7-8 and TRBJ2-1, with a possible D match to TRBD2 (6 bases). Germline V lookup: CDR1 SGHVS, CDR2 FQNEAQ. V was shortened by 4 bases and J by 6 bases, with 28 bases between the two germline ends. The CDR3 runs to 19 residues. CDR3 in amino acids: CASSSSFGPWGGISNEQFF. CDR3 nucleotides: TGTGCCAGCAGCTCCTCTTTTGGGCCGTGGGGCGGGATAAGCAATGAGCAGTTCTTC.

V and J are TRBV7-2 and TRBJ2-7; D is unresolved. V was cut by 1 base and J by 6 bases, with 13 bases left in between. The CDR3 has 14 residues. From germline, CDR1 is SGHTA and CDR2 FQGNSA. CDR3 sequence (DNA): TGTGCCAGCAGCTTAGACAACTGGGTACCCGAGCAGTACTTC. The encoded protein is CASSLDNWVPEQYF.

With regard to this clone: Its ends do not fully match the called genes, so a read error is possible. The gene calls are TRBV7-7 and TRBJ2-3; 13 bases line up with TRBD2. This CDR3 comprises 15 residues. Germline V gene sequence: CDR1 SSHAT, CDR2 FNYEAQ (reference sequence). For the CDR3, the DNA is TGTGCTAGCAGCGCGGGACTAGCGGGGCAAGATACGCAGTATTTT. Protein sequence: CASSAGLAGQDTQYF.

This chain joins TRBV7-8 and TRBJ1-3; tentatively, D is TRBD1 (5 bases). Germline V gene data show CDR1 as SGHVS and CDR2 as FQNEAQ. V dropped 0 bases and J dropped 0 bases, with 6 bases sitting between them. This CDR3 is 15 amino acids long. CDR3 in amino acids: CASSLAGTSGNTIYF. The CDR3 DNA reads TGTGCCAGCAGCTTAGCCGGGACCTCTGGAAACACCATATATTTT. The variable domain in full, completed from reference TRBV7-8 and TRBJ1-3, reads GAGVSQSPRYKVAKRGQDVALRCDPISGHVSLFWYQQALGQGPEFLTYFQNEAQLDKSGLPSDRFFAERPEGSVSTLKIQRTQQEDSAVYLCASSLAGTSGNTIYFGEGSWLTVV.

On this clone: Other nucleotide sequences from this sample produce the same CDR3. The chain carries TRBV19 and TRBJ1-5; D is ambiguous. Trimming removed 3 bases at V and 4 bases at J, with 10 bases between. This CDR3 spans 14 amino acids. Germline assignment: CDR1 LNHDA and CDR2 SQIVND (reference sequence). CDR3 loop: CASSISQGNQPQHF. The CDR3 nucleotides are TGTGCCAGTAGTATCAGTCAAGGAAATCAGCCCCAGCATTTT. The variable domain in full, completed from reference TRBV19 and TRBJ1-5, reads DGGITQSPKYLFRKEGQNVTLSCEQNLNHDAMYWYRQDPGQGLRLIYYSQIVNDFQKGDIAEGYSVSREKKESFPLTVTSAQKNPTAFYLCASSISQGNQPQHFGDGTRLSIL.

This rearrangement joins TRBV9 to TRBJ1-2, with TRBD1 matching over 7 bases. V was clipped by 5 bases and J by 4 bases; unmatched bases: 8. Germline V gene data show CDR1 as SGDLS and CDR2 as YYNGEE. This CDR3 is built from 14 residues. Written as DNA, the CDR3 is TGTGCCAGCAGGGCACAGGGGAGCACCTATGGCTACACCTTC. Its translation is CASRAQGSTYGYTF.

The chain recombines TRBV19 with TRBJ1-1; D gene ambiguous. The CDR3 contains 15 residues. Deletions cut 6 bases from V and 7 bases from J, with 21 bases between. Germline loops: CDR1 LNHDA, CDR2 SQIVND (reference sequence). CDR3 DNA: TGTGCCAGTAGACCTGATTCGGGTTGGGCCGATGAAGCTTTCTTT. Translated, it gives CASRPDSGWADEAFF.